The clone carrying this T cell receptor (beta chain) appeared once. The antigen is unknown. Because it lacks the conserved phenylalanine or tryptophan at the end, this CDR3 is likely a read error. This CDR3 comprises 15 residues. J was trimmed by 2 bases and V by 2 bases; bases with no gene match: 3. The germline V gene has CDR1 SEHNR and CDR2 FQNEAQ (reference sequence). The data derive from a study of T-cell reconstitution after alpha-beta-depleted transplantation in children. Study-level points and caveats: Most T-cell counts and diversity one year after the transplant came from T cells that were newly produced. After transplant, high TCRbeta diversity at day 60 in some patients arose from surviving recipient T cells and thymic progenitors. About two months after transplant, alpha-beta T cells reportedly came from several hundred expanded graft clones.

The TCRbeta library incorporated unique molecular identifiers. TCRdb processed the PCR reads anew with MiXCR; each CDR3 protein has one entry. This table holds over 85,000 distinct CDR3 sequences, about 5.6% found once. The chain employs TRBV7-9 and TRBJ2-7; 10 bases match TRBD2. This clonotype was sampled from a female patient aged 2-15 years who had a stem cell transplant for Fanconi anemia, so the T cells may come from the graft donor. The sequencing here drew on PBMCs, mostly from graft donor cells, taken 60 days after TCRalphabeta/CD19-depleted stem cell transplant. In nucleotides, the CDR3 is TGTGCCAGCAGCTTAAAAGGGACTAGCGCCTACGAGCAGTACCTC. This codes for CASSLKGTSAYEQYL.